This T cell receptor beta chain emerged from a study of Graves' ophthalmopathy and Graves' hyperthyroidism. This clonotype was counted ten times or more. The sequenced template was RNA, covering the TCR beta CDR3 region. The first round was an RT-PCR with HTBI primers, and the second round was a multiplex PCR. TCRdb ran MiXCR on the multiplex PCR reads and lists one entry per CDR3 protein. The sample has fewer than 400,000 distinct CDR3 sequences, roughly 18% seen once. The V gene's germline CDR1 is SGHTA and CDR2 FQGNSA. The ends lost 5 bases at V and 0 bases at J; junction bases unmatched: 7. This CDR3 is 15 amino acids long.

This receptor was taken from a woman aged 18-35 years with Graves' ophthalmopathy. Sequencing was carried out using peripheral blood. The chain carries TRBV7-2 and TRBJ2-7; the match to TRBD2 covers 7 bases. This chain's CDR3 is CASSEIGLDSYEQYF. The CDR3 nucleotides are TGTGCCAGCAGCGAGATTGGACTAGACTCCTACGAGCAGTACTTC. Filled out from reference TRBV7-2 and TRBJ2-7, the complete variable domain reads GAGVSQSPSNKVTEKGKDVELRCDPISGHTALYWYRQSLGQGLEFLIYFQGNSAPDKSGLPSDRFSAERTGGSVSTLTIQRTQQEDSAVYLCASSEIGLDSYEQYFGPGTRLTVT.